The 11 T cell receptor beta chains listed next were all sequenced from one sample in a study of CD8+ T cells in alopecia areata. Extracted RNA was reverse transcribed, and the resulting cDNA served as sequencing template. Assay: immunoSEQ multiplex PCR; the TCRdb copy retains only in-frame clones and omits some. Seen here are approximately 300,000 clones, nearly 60% observed once, and the top ten hold more than 1.5%. The treatment here: oral pan-JAK inhibitor, 5-10 mg twice daily. Here the sequenced sample was CD4+ T cells sorted from blood, taken at week 24, from a patient treated with tofacitinib. Receptors were obtained from a human donor with alopecia areata.

The gene calls are TRBV4-1 and TRBJ1-1; D is unclear. CDR1 and CDR2 (germline): MGHRA, YSYEKL. The germline V and J ends were trimmed by 0 bases and 4 bases, with 15 bases remaining between them. There are 16 residues in the CDR3. The CDR3 loop is CASSQEIRVRGTEAFF. The CDR3 nucleotides read TGCGCCAGCAGCCAAGAAATTCGGGTTCGAGGCACTGAAGCTTTCTTT.

CDR3 in DNA: TGTGCCAGCCGCCGACTACAGACAAACACTGAAGCTTTCTTT. Amino acid sequence: CASRRLQTNTEAFF. The chain carries TRBV9 and TRBJ1-1; D call uncertain. The CDR3 spans 14 residues. Per the germline V gene, CDR1 is SGDLS and CDR2 is YYNGEE. With 7 bases removed from V and 2 bases from J, the gap between germline ends came to 15 bases.

The V gene is TRBV7-2, the J gene TRBJ2-3; 11 nucleotides match TRBD2. This CDR3 contains 16 residues. Germline V gives CDR1 SGHTA, CDR2 FQGNSA. V was pared by 1 base and J by 5 bases, with 5 bases of the junction left unmatched. The CDR3 DNA sequence: TGTGCCAGCAGCTTAGGCCAGCTAGCGGGGGGAGATACGCAGTATTTT. It codes for CASSLGQLAGGDTQYF.

This clone was seen only a few times. The rearrangement links TRBV7-9 to TRBJ2-1, with D possibly TRBD2 on 7 matching bases. The length of the CDR3 is 14 residues. CDR1 and CDR2 from the germline V gene are SEHNR and FQNEAQ (reference sequence). V was shortened by 1 base and J by 4 bases, with 8 bases between the two germline ends. The CDR3 DNA reads TGTGCCAGCAGCTTAGAGGGGGGGTACAATGAGCAGTTCTTC. Its protein is CASSLEGGYNEQFF.

The rearrangement links TRBV29-1 to TRBJ2-5, with D unclear. CDR3 length: 16 amino acids. V was trimmed by 4 bases and J by 5 bases, leaving 23 bases between them. CDR1 SQVTM and CDR2 ANQGSEA come from the germline V gene. The CDR3 nucleotides read TGCAGCGTTGCCCGCCAGCTCGGATTTACGTCCGAGACCCAGTACTTC. Encoded protein: CSVARQLGFTSETQYF.

This clone has only a few counts. The chain recombines TRBV2 with TRBJ2-5; possible D gene TRBD2, 5 bases. Trimming shortened V by 8 bases and J by 9 bases, and 16 bases separated the two germline ends. Per germline, CDR1 SNHLY and CDR2 FYNNEI. The CDR3 has 12 amino acids. The CDR3 DNA follows: TGTGCCAGCCGACTCGGGCCCGGGGCCCAGTACTTC. This encodes CASRLGPGAQYF.

The rearrangement links TRBV7-9 to TRBJ1-1, with no clear D. The CDR3 covers 14 residues. The V gene lost 3 bases and the J gene lost 0 bases, with 8 bases spanning the gap. In germline, CDR1 is SEHNR, CDR2 FQNEAQ (reference sequence). CDR3 protein: CASSLTYMNTEAFF. The DNA of the CDR3 is TGTGCCAGCAGCTTGACATACATGAACACTGAAGCTTTCTTT.

The chain joins TRBV6-5 to TRBJ2-2; D unclear. There are 12 residues in the CDR3. Trimming left V 0 bases short and J 9 bases short, with 5 bases between. Germline values: CDR1 MNHEY, CDR2 SVGAGI. The CDR3 region is CASSYSGRELFF. CDR3 DNA sequence: TGTGCCAGCAGTTACTCAGGGAGGGAGCTGTTTTTT.

This clone was found a few times. The chain combines TRBV30 with TRBJ2-3; D is unclear. V was clipped by 1 base and J by 1 base, with 9 bases between them. The CDR3 runs 14 residues. CDR1 is GTSNPN and CDR2 is SVGIG in the germline V gene (reference sequence). The CDR3 region has the DNA TGTGCCTGGAGTGCTAAGGGCGGCACAGATACGCAGTATTTT. Protein sequence: CAWSAKGGTDTQYF. Drawing the rest from reference TRBV30 and TRBJ2-3, the complete variable domain is SQTIHQWPATLVQPVGSPLSLECTVEGTSNPNLYWYRQAAGRGLQLLFYSVGIGQISSEVPQNLSASRPQDRQFILSSKKLLLSDSGFYLCAWSAKGGTDTQYFGPGTRLTVL.

The chain employs TRBV4-1 and TRBJ1-1; unclear D gene. From germline, CDR1 is MGHRA and CDR2 YSYEKL. V lost 0 bases, J lost 1 base, and 9 bases lay in between. The CDR3 sequence is 15 residues long. CDR3 in amino acids: CASSQDGLKNTEAFF. In nucleotides, the CDR3 is TGCGCCAGCAGCCAAGATGGGTTGAAGAACACTGAAGCTTTCTTT.

The V and J genes are TRBV29-1 and TRBJ2-7; D might be TRBD1 or TRBD2, each matching 5 bases. The CDR3 length is 14 residues. V lost 4 bases and J lost 0, with 13 bases in between. Germline CDR1 and CDR2: SQVTM and ANQGSEA. DNA of the CDR3: TGCAGCGTTGCGAGGGGTTCAAGCTCCTACGAGCAGTACTTC. Amino acids: CSVARGSSSYEQYF.